One and the same sample provided the 16 T cell receptor beta chains below, sequenced in a study of CD8 T cells in Susac syndrome. With random hexamers, 0.5 to 1 ug RNA was reverse transcribed. TCRdb processed the immunoSEQ multiplex PCR reads anew with MiXCR; each CDR3 protein has one entry. Of 200,000 or so distinct CDR3 sequences in the sample, roughly 95% were seen once. The specimen was CD4+ T cells from PBMCs. The receptors stem from a human donor with multiple sclerosis.

The chain's CDR3 is CATSRARGQVYEQYF. In DNA form, the CDR3 reads TGTGCCACCAGCAGAGCCAGGGGTCAAGTATACGAGCAGTACTTC. This chain connects TRBV15 to TRBJ2-7; a possible D gene is TRBD1 (6 bases). V lost 1 base and J lost 4, with 14 bases in between. Germline V gene lookup returns CDR1 LNHNV and CDR2 YYDKDF (reference sequence). The CDR3 extends over 15 amino acids.

CDR3 sequence (DNA): TGTGCCAGCTCCCGGACCGGGGGCGAGCAGTACTTC. Translation: CASSRTGGEQYF. The chain has TRBV6-5 and TRBJ2-7; TRBD2 is a possible D gene (6 bases). Germline-derived CDR1 and CDR2 are MNHEY and SVGAGI. Trimming removed 8 bases from V and 6 bases from J, with 14 bases in between. The CDR3 covers 12 residues.

The rearrangement joins TRBV12-3 or TRBV12-4 to TRBJ1-1; TRBD1 is a possible D gene (5 bases). Trimming shortened V by 5 bases and J by 4 bases, and 11 bases separated the two germline ends. This CDR3 is built from 13 residues. The DNA for the CDR3 is TGTGCCAGCAGTCCTCAGGGCGGCACTGAAGCTTTCTTT. Amino acids: CASSPQGGTEAFF.

The chain joins TRBV30 to TRBJ1-2; D gene ambiguous. The CDR3 runs 14 residues. V dropped 2 bases and J dropped 6 bases, with 16 bases sitting between them. Per germline, CDR1 GTSNPN and CDR2 SVGIG (reference sequence). CDR3 nucleotides: TGTGCCTGGAGTCGAATGACGAACCTAGATGGCTACACCTTC. Its translation: CAWSRMTNLDGYTF.

The V and J genes are TRBV5-4 and TRBJ2-7; 9 bases line up with TRBD1. Per the germline V gene, CDR1 is SGHNT and CDR2 is YYREEE (reference sequence). V gave up 0 bases and J gave up 1 base; unmatched junction bases: 2. The CDR3 has 15 residues. The CDR3 loop reads CASSLEQGASYEQYF. In DNA, the CDR3 is TGTGCCAGCAGCTTGGAACAGGGGGCTTCCTACGAGCAGTACTTC.

This chain joins TRBV30 and TRBJ2-1, with 8 bases matching TRBD2. From germline, CDR1 is GTSNPN and CDR2 SVGIG (reference sequence). The CDR3 has 13 amino acids. V gave up 3 bases and J gave up 7 bases; unmatched junction bases: 5. CDR3 loop: CAWRRGVGNEQFF. The DNA of the CDR3 is TGTGCCTGGAGGCGGGGGGTGGGAAATGAGCAGTTCTTC.

The chain is built from TRBV5-6 and TRBJ2-1; D not resolved. V lost 2 bases, J lost 9 bases, and 9 bases lay in between. There are 12 residues in the CDR3. CDR1 SGHDT and CDR2 YYEEEE come from the germline V gene. CDR3 bases: TGTGCCAGCAGCTTCGGTTGGGGTGAGCAGTTCTTC. Translation: CASSFGWGEQFF.

Written as DNA, the CDR3 is TGCGCCAGCAGCTTGGGTAGTGGTTGGGATGAGCAGTTCTTC. Protein product: CASSLGSGWDEQFF. The chain is built from TRBV5-1 and TRBJ2-1; the D is unclear. V was clipped by 0 bases and J by 8 bases, with 12 bases between them. CDR1 is SGHRS and CDR2 is YFSETQ in the germline V gene. The CDR3 has 14 residues.

This clonotype was detected only once. This chain connects TRBV9 to TRBJ1-2; tentative D call: TRBD1 (6 bases). Deletions cut 0 bases from V and 8 bases from J, with 14 bases between. Germline values: CDR1 SGDLS, CDR2 YYNGEE. The CDR3 is 14 amino acids. The CDR3 nucleotides read TGTGCCAGCAGCGTAGATGAACGGGGGCCCGGCTACACCTTC. Protein: CASSVDERGPGYTF.

This chain uses TRBV29-1 with TRBJ1-2, with 10 bases that match TRBD1. CDR1 and CDR2 (germline): SQVTM, ANQGSEA. The CDR3 runs 14 residues. V lost 7 bases, J lost 5 bases, and 10 bases stayed unmatched. The CDR3 DNA is TGCAGCGCTATACGGGACAGGGGAGGGTATGGCTACACCTTC. Protein: CSAIRDRGGYGYTF.

The chain has TRBV27 and TRBJ1-1, with unresolved D. V was pared by 8 bases and J by 2 bases, with 21 bases between. Germline V gene lookup returns CDR1 MNHEY and CDR2 SMNVEV (reference sequence). The CDR3 has 16 residues. The CDR3 DNA sequence: TGTGCCAGCCTTCCTTGGCTCGGGGTGAGCAACACTGAAGCTTTCTTT. It is translated as CASLPWLGVSNTEAFF.

The V call is TRBV5-1, the J call TRBJ2-4; 11 bases line up with TRBD2. Germline V lookup: CDR1 SGHRS, CDR2 YFSETQ. The trim removed 4 bases at V and 5 bases at J, leaving 2 bases unmatched. The CDR3 extends over 14 amino acids. DNA for the CDR3: TGCGCCAGCAGCACGGGACTAGCGGAAAACATTCAGTACTTC. Translated: CASSTGLAENIQYF.

The rearrangement links TRBV3-1 to TRBJ2-7; 10 bases align to TRBD2. Germline V gives CDR1 LGHDT, CDR2 YNNKEL (reference sequence). Trimming at V came to 6 bases and at J to 7 bases, leaving 6 bases not matched to a gene. The length of the CDR3 is 13 residues. CDR3 residues: CASRASGSPEQYF. The CDR3 region has the DNA TGTGCCAGCAGGGCTAGCGGGAGTCCAGAGCAGTACTTC.

This clonotype was seen once. J is TRBJ1-3 and V is TRBV29-1; tentative D call: TRBD1 (5 bases). Trimming stripped 7 bases from V and 2 bases from J, with 9 bases between. CDR1 is SQVTM, CDR2 ANQGSEA, per germline. This CDR3 region has 12 residues. Written as DNA, the CDR3 is TGCAGCGACCAGGGACCTGGAAACACCATATATTTT. Protein: CSDQGPGNTIYF.

The genes are TRBV30 and TRBJ1-5, with 7 nucleotides matching TRBD1. The germline gives CDR1 GTSNPN, CDR2 SVGIG (reference sequence). The V gene end was trimmed by 2 bases and the J gene end by 6 bases; junction bases not matched to a gene: 7. The length of the CDR3 is 14 residues. The CDR3 DNA is TGTGCCTGGAGTCGCAGACAGGGTAGTCAGCCCCAGCATTTT. Amino acid sequence: CAWSRRQGSQPQHF.

J is TRBJ2-4 and V is TRBV27; TRBD2 matches 15 bases. Germline-derived CDR1 and CDR2 are MNHEY and SMNVEV (reference sequence). CDR3 length: 19 amino acids. The ends lost 6 bases at V and 3 bases at J; junction bases unmatched: 12. The CDR3 region has the DNA TGTGCCAGCAGCCAAAACCCTGGGACTAGCGGGAGGATCAAAAACATTCAGTACTTC. It translates to CASSQNPGTSGRIKNIQYF.